These 12 T cell receptor beta chains originate from one sample sequenced in a study of cytomegalovirus exposure and HLA in healthy donors. The primer mix had 60 Vbeta and 13 Jbeta primers. Assay: immunoSEQ multiplex PCR; the TCRdb copy retains only in-frame clones and omits some. The repertoire holds 95,000 to 150,000 clones, with approximately 79% as singletons. Input material: PBMCs. These receptors were collected from a young man in good health and CMV-seronegative.

CDR3 residues: CASSQGIDAGGYTF. CDR3 DNA: TGTGCCAGCTCACAGGGTATAGACGCGGGTGGCTACACCTTC. The chain carries TRBV18 and TRBJ1-2, with D hard to call. The germline gives CDR1 KGHSH, CDR2 LQKENI. The CDR3 runs 14 residues. V lost 4 bases and J 7 bases, leaving 16 bases between the germline ends.

The chain links TRBV7-9 to TRBJ1-1, with D possibly TRBD1 on 5 matching bases. This CDR3 region has 14 residues. V dropped 7 bases and J dropped 4 bases, with 16 bases sitting between them. Germline loops: CDR1 SEHNR, CDR2 FQNEAQ (reference sequence). The chain's CDR3 is CASTQRGESTEAFF. DNA for the CDR3: TGTGCCAGCACCCAGCGGGGGGAGAGCACTGAAGCTTTCTTT.

This sequence joins TRBV15 and TRBJ1-2, with 7 bases aligning to TRBD1. CDR1 is LNHNV, CDR2 YYDKDF, per germline (reference sequence). CDR3 length: 16 residues. Trimming removed 3 bases from V and 6 bases from J; junction bases left unmatched: 13. The CDR3 reads CATSRDPGQTSDGYTF. Here the CDR3 DNA reads TGTGCCACCAGCAGGGATCCGGGACAGACGTCTGATGGCTACACCTTC.

Note on this clone: At one end, the junction sequence differs from germline, possibly due to a read error. The rearrangement uses TRBV7-9 and TRBJ2-5, with D perhaps given as TRBD1 or TRBD2 (6 bases each). CDR1 and CDR2 (germline): SEHNR, FQNEAQ (reference sequence). The CDR3 has 18 residues. The CDR3 nucleotides read TGTTCCAGCAGCTTAGGGGGAAGTGGTGCCCGGACTAAAGAGACCCAGTACTTC. Its translation: CSSSLGGSGARTKETQYF. Full variable domain (remainder filled in from reference TRBV7-9 and TRBJ2-5): DTGVSQNPRHKITKRGQNVTFRCDPISEHNRLYWYRQTLGQGPEFLTYFQNEAQLEKSRLLSDRFSAERPKGSFSTLEIQRTEQGDSAMYLCSSSLGGSGARTKETQYFGPGTRLLVL.

The chain employs TRBV4-3 and TRBJ2-2; maybe TRBD1 (5 bases). The CDR3 consists of 14 residues. Trimming pared 4 bases from V and 7 bases from J, leaving 13 bases between. Germline V gives CDR1 LGHNA, CDR2 YSLEER. In nucleotides, the CDR3 is TGCGCCAGCAGCCGCTCTGACAGTTACGGGGAGCTGTTTTTT. Its protein is CASSRSDSYGELFF.

V is TRBV5-1 and J is TRBJ1-2; TRBD1 matches 7 bases. J lost 6 bases, V lost 1 base, and 0 bases had no gene match. Germline lookup yields CDR1 SGHRS and CDR2 YFSETQ. This CDR3 has 12 amino acids. The CDR3 spells CASSLQGDGYTF. The CDR3 DNA reads as TGCGCCAGCAGCTTGCAGGGGGATGGCTACACCTTC.

J is TRBJ2-2 and V is TRBV5-1; TRBD2 is a possible D gene (5 bases). CDR1 and CDR2 from the germline V gene are SGHRS and YFSETQ. The CDR3 runs to 15 residues. Trimming cost V 4 bases and J 5 bases, with 15 bases left between them. CDR3 amino acids: CASSPNGGGTGELFF. The CDR3 region has the DNA TGCGCCAGCAGCCCCAACGGAGGTGGTACCGGGGAGCTGTTTTTT. Full variable domain (missing parts from reference TRBV5-1 and TRBJ2-2): KAGVTQTPRYLIKTRGQQVTLSCSPISGHRSVSWYQQTPGQGLQFLFEYFSETQRNKGNFPGRFSGRQFSNSRSEMNVSTLELGDSALYLCASSPNGGGTGELFFGEGSRLTVL.

The J gene is TRBJ2-5, the V gene TRBV7-9; D call uncertain. The CDR3 runs 14 residues. Looked up from germline, CDR1 is SEHNR and CDR2 is FQNEAQ (reference sequence). Trimming cost V 1 base and J 0 bases, with 6 bases left between them. The CDR3, as DNA: TGTGCCAGCAGCTTAGTGGCCAACCAAGAGACCCAGTACTTC. Its protein product is CASSLVANQETQYF.

The chain recombines TRBV7-2 with TRBJ1-2, with D perhaps TRBD1 (6 bases). Germline CDR1 is SGHTA and CDR2 is FQGNSA. The CDR3 is made up of 14 amino acids. V gave up 5 bases and J gave up 3 bases, with 13 bases separating them. The CDR3 DNA reads as TGTGCCAGCAGCCAACCAGGGGTTGACTATGGCTACACCTTC. Encoded protein: CASSQPGVDYGYTF.

The chain joins TRBV6-5 to TRBJ2-7; a weak D match, TRBD1 (6 bases). Germline loops: CDR1 MNHEY, CDR2 SVGAGI. The CDR3 consists of 15 residues. Between the trimmed V and J ends, which lost 5 bases and 1 base, there was a span of 15 bases. The CDR3 bases are TGTGCCAGCAGTCACACAGGGCAAGTTTCCTACGAGCAGTACTTC. Amino acids: CASSHTGQVSYEQYF.

Points on this clone: The junction shows a germline mismatch at one end, possibly a read error. This sequence joins TRBV28 and TRBJ1-1; D is unresolved. This CDR3 is built from 13 residues. Germline-derived CDR1 and CDR2 are MDHEN and SYDVKM. As DNA, the CDR3 is TGTGCCAGCAGGGCCAGAGGGAACCCTGAAGCTTTCTTT. Amino acid sequence: CASRARGNPEAFF.

The V call is TRBV29-1, the J call TRBJ2-2, with 7 bases identical to TRBD1. Germline loops: CDR1 SQVTM, CDR2 ANQGSEA. The CDR3 spans 16 residues. V dropped 1 base and J dropped 0; count of bases not matched to a gene: 5. CDR3 bases: TGCAGCGTTGAAGTACCGGGACAGCCGAACACCGGGGAGCTGTTTTTT. This codes for CSVEVPGQPNTGELFF.